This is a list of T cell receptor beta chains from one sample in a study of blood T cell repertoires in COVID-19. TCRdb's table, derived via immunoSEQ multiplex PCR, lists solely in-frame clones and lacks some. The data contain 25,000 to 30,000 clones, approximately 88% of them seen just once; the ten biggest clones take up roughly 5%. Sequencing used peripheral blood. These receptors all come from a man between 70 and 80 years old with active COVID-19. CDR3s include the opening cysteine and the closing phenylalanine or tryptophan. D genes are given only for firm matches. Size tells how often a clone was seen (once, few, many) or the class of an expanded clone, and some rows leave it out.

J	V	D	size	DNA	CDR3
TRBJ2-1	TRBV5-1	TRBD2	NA	TGCGCCAGCAGCTTTACTAGCGGGGGCTACAATGAGCAGTTCTTC	CASSFTSGGYNEQFF
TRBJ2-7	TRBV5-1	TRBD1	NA	TGCGCCAGCAGCTTGGCCCAGACAGGGGGTGCCTACGAGCAGTACTTC	CASSLAQTGGAYEQYF
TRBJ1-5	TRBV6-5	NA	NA	TGTGCCAGCCGCTCAGTCAGGGGCGATCAGCCCCAGCATTTT	CASRSVRGDQPQHF
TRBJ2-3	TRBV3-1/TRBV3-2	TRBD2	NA	TGTGCCAGCTCATCTAGCGGGGGGGCCGGGGATACGCAGTATTTT	CASSSSGGAGDTQYF
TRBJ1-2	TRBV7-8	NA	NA	TGTGCCAGCAGCTTCGTCGACAGCGACAATGGCTACACCTTC	CASSFVDSDNGYTF
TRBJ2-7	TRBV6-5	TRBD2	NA	TGTGCCAGCAGTTACTCCCCGTGGCGGGGGGGGAACGAGCAGTACTTC	CASSYSPWRGGNEQYF
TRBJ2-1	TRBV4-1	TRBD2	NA	TGCGCCAGCAGCCAGGAACCTCGGACTAGCGGTTACAATGAGCAGTTCTTC	CASSQEPRTSGYNEQFF
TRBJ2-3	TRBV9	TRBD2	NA	TGTGCCAGCAGCCCTCGGACTAGCGGGGGGGCCACAGATACGCAGTATTTT	CASSPRTSGGATDTQYF
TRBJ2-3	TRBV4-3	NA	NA	TGCGCCAGCAGCCCGAGGAGGGGGGGGAGCACAGATACGCAGTATTTT	CASSPRRGGSTDTQYF
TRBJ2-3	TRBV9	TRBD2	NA	TGTGCCAGCAGCGCTCTAGCGGGGGGGACCACAGATACGCAGTATTTT	CASSALAGGTTDTQYF
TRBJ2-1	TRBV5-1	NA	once	TGCGCCAGTTTTAGCGGCAGAAACAATGAGCAGTTCTTC	CASFSGRNNEQFF
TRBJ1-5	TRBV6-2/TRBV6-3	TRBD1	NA	TGTGCCAGCAGTTTCTACAGGGGAATGGGTTTAAGCAATCAGCCCCAGCATTTT	CASSFYRGMGLSNQPQHF
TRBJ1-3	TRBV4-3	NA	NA	TGCGCCAGCAGCCAAGGCGCTGTTGGAAACACCATATATTTT	CASSQGAVGNTIYF
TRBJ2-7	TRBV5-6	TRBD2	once	TGTGCCAGCCTAGGTCTAGCGGGACACGGGTACGAGCAGTACTTC	CASLGLAGHGYEQYF
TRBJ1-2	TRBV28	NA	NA	TGTGCCAGCAGTTTAGGGGCGGCTGGGGATGGCTACACCTTC	CASSLGAAGDGYTF
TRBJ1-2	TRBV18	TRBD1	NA	TGTGCCAGCTCACCAGGGACAGACTATGGCTACACCTTC	CASSPGTDYGYTF
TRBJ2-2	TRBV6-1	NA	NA	TGTGCCAGCAGTGAACTTGGACATAACACCGGGGAGCTGTTTTTT	CASSELGHNTGELFF
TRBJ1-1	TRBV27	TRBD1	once	TGTGCCAGCAGTTTATTCGGGACAGGGGACACTGAAGCTTTCTTT	CASSLFGTGDTEAFF
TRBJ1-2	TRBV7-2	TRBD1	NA	TGTGCCAGCAGCCCCGGGACAGCAAACTATGGCTACACCTTC	CASSPGTANYGYTF
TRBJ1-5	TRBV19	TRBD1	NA	TGTGCCAGTAGTTCCTACAGGGGGCAAAGCAATCAGCCCCAGCATTTT	CASSSYRGQSNQPQHF
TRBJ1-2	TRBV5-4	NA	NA	TGTGCCAGCAGTACCCCGGGACGGGGGGATGGCTACACCTTC	CASSTPGRGDGYTF
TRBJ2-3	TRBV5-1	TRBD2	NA	TGCGCCAGCAGTGTAGCGGGGGGCACAGATACGCAGTATTTT	CASSVAGGTDTQYF
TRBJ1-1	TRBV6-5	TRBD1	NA	TGTGCCAGCAGTTCCATCGGCGATGGGCAGGGGGAAAAAGCTTTCTTT	CASSSIGDGQGEKAFF
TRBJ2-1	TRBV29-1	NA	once	TGCAGCGTTGAGCCCCCGAGCTCCTACAATGAGCAGTTCTTC	CSVEPPSSYNEQFF
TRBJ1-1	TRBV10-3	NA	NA	TGTGCCAACAGACAGGACCTGAACACTGAAGCTTTCTTT	CANRQDLNTEAFF
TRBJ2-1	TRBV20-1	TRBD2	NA	TGCAGTGCTAGTAGGCGGGGGGGGGACGAGCAGTTCTTC	CSASRRGGDEQFF
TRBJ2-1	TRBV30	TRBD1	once	TGTGCCTGGCGCAGGGGGCCCTACAATGAGCAGTTCTTC	CAWRRGPYNEQFF
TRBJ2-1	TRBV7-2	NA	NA	TGTGCCAGCAGCTTCGAGGGCTCCTCCTACAATGAGCAGTTCTTC	CASSFEGSSYNEQFF
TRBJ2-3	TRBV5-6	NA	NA	TGTGCCAGCAGCCCCTGGCAGGTCGATACGCAGTATTTT	CASSPWQVDTQYF
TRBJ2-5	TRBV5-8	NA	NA	TGTGCCAGCAGCACCCCTCACAGGGGGGGAGGACAAGAGACCCAGTACTTC	CASSTPHRGGGQETQYF
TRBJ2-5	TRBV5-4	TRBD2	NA	TGTGCCAGCAGCTTGGCTAGACTAGCGGACCAAGAGACCCAGTACTTC	CASSLARLADQETQYF
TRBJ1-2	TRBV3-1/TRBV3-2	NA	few	TGTGCCAGCAGCCAAACCAGGGGTTGGCTCTATGGCTACACCTTC	CASSQTRGWLYGYTF
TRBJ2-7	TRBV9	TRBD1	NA	TGTGCCAGCAGCGCGGCACCGGGACAGGGGTACGAGCAGTACTTC	CASSAAPGQGYEQYF
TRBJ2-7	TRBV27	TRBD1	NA	TGTGCCAGCAGTTTATCGAGGACAGGGGGGGAAGAGCAGTACTTC	CASSLSRTGGEEQYF
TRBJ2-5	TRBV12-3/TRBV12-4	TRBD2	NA	TGTGCCACCTCTAGCGGGATCCGAGAGACCCAGTACTTC	CATSSGIRETQYF
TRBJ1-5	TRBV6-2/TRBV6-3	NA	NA	TGTGCCAGCAGTTACCCCTATCAGCCCCAGCATTTT	CASSYPYQPQHF
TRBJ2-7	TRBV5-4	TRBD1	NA	TGTGCCAGCAGCCCCTGGACAGGGTACGAGCAGTACTTC	CASSPWTGYEQYF
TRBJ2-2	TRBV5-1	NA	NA	TGCGCCACCTACCTGGAAGGGGGTACCGGGGAGCTGTTTTTT	CATYLEGGTGELFF
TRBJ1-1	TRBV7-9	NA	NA	TGTGCCAGCCAGGTTGACAGGCTGATGAACACTGAAGCTTTCTTT	CASQVDRLMNTEAFF
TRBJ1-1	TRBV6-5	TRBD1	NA	TGTGCCAGCACGCGGACAGGGGGGATCACTGAAGCTTTCTTT	CASTRTGGITEAFF
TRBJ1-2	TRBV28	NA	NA	TGTGCCAGCAGCCCTCCCACCACAGACTATGGCTACACCTTC	CASSPPTTDYGYTF
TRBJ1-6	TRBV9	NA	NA	TGTGCCAGCAGCAATTCCGCGGCCCTCCACTTT	CASSNSAALHF